Detailed here is one TCR beta chain. These data belong to a study of blood T cell repertoires in COVID-19. Across the study: Donors in the United States, Italy and Spain gave samples during acute or convalescent COVID-19.

A Seattle source enrolled patients during active infection and followed them longitudinally. Original processing notes: Quantification of nucleated cells was approximated via reference gene primer amplification. Some clones are missing from TCRdb's copy, which holds only in-frame ones; the method was immunoSEQ multiplex PCR. V, J and clone size derive from that table, while D and trimming were established from the DNA sequence. This sample has a few hundred thousand clones, with about 80% found just once. The length of the CDR3 is 15 residues. In germline, CDR1 is MNHEY, CDR2 SVGAGI. V shed 6 bases and J 7 bases; nucleotides not matched to a gene: 10.

The sequencing sample was made of peripheral blood. This sequence joins TRBV6-5 and TRBJ2-1, with TRBD2 matching 9 bases. The TCR originated in a person aged 65 to 85 with COVID-19, enrolled during active disease. CDR3 region: CASSYRWGLANEQFF. As DNA, the CDR3 is TGTGCCAGCAGCTACCGGTGGGGACTAGCAAATGAGCAGTTCTTC.